One TCR beta chain is described in this entry. Its antigen is not identified. The sample belongs to a study of cytotoxic CD8 clonotypes in ibrutinib-treated CLL. Study overall: Mean yields were almost 260,000 productive templates and 94,082 productive rearrangements per sample. Whole-study results and caveats: Progressing patients had sampling times that differed from those of sustained-remission patients. Clonality increased at ibrutinib response, then returned toward baseline at progression.

TCRdb's copy holds only in-frame clones and misses some; the assay was immunoSEQ multiplex PCR. The repertoire has about 140,000 clones, 70% to 85% of them found once; the top ten carry roughly a quarter. CDR1 is SNHLY and CDR2 is FYNNEI in the germline V gene. The CDR3 has 14 amino acids. Trimming pared 3 bases from V and 2 bases from J, leaving 11 bases between. The V and J genes are TRBV2 and TRBJ2-7; D call uncertain. This receptor was taken from a human donor with chronic lymphocytic leukemia. This sample comprised PBMCs, obtained after 12 months of ibrutinib treatment. The CDR3 sequence: CASSDWPLTYEQYF. The DNA for the CDR3 is TGTGCCAGCAGTGATTGGCCCCTTACCTACGAGCAGTACTTC.